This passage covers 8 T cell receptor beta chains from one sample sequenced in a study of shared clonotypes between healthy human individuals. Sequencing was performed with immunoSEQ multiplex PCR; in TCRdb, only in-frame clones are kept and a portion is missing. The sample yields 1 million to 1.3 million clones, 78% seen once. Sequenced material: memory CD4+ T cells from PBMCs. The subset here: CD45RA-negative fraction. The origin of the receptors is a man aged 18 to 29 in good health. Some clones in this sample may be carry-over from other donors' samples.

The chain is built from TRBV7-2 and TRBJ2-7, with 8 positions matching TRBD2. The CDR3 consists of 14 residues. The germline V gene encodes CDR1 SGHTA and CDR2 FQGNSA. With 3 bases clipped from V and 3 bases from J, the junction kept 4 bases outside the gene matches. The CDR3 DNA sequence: TGTGCCAGCAGCTTCCAGACTAGCGACTACGAGCAGTACTTC. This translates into CASSFQTSDYEQYF. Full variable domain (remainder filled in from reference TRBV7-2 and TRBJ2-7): GAGVSQSPSNKVTEKGKDVELRCDPISGHTALYWYRQSLGQGLEFLIYFQGNSAPDKSGLPSDRFSAERTGGSVSTLTIQRTQQEDSAVYLCASSFQTSDYEQYFGPGTRLTVT.

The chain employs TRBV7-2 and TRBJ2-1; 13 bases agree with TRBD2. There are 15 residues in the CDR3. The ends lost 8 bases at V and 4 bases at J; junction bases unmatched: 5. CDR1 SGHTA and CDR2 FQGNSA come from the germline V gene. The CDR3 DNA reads TGTGCCAGCCGCCGGACTAGCGGGAGATACAATGAGCAGTTCTTC. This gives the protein CASRRTSGRYNEQFF.

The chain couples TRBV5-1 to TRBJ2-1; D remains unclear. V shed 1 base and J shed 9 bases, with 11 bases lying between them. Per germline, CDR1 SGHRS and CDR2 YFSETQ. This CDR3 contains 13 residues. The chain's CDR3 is CASSLIRMGEQFF. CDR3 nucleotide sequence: TGCGCCAGCAGCTTGATTAGAATGGGTGAGCAGTTCTTC.

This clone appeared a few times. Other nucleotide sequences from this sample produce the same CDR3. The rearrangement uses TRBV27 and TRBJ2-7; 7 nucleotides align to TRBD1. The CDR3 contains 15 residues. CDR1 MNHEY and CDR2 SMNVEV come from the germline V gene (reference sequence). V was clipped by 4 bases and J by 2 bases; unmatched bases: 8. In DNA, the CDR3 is TGTGCCAGCAGTTATAGACAGGGTGGGGCCTACGAGCAGTACTTC. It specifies CASSYRQGGAYEQYF.

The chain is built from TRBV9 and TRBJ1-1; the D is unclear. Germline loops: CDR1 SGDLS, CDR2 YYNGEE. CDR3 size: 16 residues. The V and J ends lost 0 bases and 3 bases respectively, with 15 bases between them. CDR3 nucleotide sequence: TGTGCCAGCAGCGTAGCAATGGTGTCAACCTACACTGAAGCTTTCTTT. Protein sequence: CASSVAMVSTYTEAFF.

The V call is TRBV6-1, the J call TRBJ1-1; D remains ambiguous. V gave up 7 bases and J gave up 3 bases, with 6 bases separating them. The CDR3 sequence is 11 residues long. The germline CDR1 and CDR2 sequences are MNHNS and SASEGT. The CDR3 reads CASTRYTEAFF. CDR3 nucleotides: TGTGCCAGCACGCGGTACACTGAAGCTTTCTTT.

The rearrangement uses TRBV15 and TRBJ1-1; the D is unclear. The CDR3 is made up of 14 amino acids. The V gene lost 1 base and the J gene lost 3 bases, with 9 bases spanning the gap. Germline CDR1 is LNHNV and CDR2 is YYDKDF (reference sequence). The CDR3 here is CATSRVSRYTEAFF. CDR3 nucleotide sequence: TGTGCCACCAGCAGAGTTAGCAGGTACACTGAAGCTTTCTTT.

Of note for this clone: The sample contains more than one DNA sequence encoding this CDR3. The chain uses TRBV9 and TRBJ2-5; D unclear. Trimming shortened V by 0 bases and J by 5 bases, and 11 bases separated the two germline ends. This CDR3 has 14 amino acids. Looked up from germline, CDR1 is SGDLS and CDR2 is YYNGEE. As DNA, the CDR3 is TGTGCCAGCAGCGTAGGGTTAGCAGGCGAGACCCAGTACTTC. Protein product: CASSVGLAGETQYF.